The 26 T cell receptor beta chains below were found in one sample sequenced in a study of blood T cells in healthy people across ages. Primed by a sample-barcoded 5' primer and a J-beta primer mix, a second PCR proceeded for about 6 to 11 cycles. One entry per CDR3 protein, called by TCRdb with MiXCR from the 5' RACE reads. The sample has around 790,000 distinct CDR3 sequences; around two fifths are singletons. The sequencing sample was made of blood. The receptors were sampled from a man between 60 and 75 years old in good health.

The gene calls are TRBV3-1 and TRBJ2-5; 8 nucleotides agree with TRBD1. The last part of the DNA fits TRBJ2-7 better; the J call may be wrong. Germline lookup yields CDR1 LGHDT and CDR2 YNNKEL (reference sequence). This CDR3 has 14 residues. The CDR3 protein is CASSPGQGASEQYF. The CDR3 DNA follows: TGTGCCAGCAGCCCCGGGCAGGGGGCGAGCGAGCAGTACTTC.

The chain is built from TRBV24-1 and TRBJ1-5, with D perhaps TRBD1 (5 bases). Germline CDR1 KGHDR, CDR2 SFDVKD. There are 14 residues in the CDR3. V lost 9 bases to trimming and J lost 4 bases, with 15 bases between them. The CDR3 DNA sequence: TGTGCCACCTCGGGGCAGAATTTGAATCAGCCCCAGCATTTT. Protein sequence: CATSGQNLNQPQHF.

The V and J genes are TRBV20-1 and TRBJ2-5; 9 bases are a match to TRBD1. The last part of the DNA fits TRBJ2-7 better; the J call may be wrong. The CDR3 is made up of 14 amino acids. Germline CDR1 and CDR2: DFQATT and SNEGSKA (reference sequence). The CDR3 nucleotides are TGCAGTGCTAGACTCCGGGACAGGGCAGGCGAGCAGTACTTC. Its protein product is CSARLRDRAGEQYF.

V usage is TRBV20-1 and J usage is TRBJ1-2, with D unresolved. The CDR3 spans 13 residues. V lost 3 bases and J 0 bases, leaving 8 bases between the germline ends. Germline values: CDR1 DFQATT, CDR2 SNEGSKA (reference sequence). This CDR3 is CSASRSSNYGYTF. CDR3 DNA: TGCAGTGCTAGCCGATCCTCTAACTATGGCTACACCTTC.

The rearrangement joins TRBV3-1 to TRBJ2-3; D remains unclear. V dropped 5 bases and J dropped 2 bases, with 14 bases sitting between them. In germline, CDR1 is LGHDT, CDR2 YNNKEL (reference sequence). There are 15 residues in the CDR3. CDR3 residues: CASSSKSDNTDTQYF. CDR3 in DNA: TGTGCCAGCAGCTCCAAGTCCGATAACACAGATACGCAGTATTTT.

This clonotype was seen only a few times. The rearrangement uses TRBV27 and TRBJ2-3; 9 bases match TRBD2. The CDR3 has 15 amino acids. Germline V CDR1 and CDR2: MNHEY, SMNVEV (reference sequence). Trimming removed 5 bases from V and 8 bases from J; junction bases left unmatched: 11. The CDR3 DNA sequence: TGTGCCAGCAGTCCTGAGAGGACTAGCGTCGCTACGCAGTATTTT. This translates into CASSPERTSVATQYF.

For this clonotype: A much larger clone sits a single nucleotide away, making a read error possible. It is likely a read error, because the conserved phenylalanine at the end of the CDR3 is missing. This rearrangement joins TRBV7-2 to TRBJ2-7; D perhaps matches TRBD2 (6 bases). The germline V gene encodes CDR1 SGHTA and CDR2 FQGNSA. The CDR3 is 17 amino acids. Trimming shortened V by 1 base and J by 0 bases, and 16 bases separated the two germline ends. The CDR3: CASSLGGVGRTSYEQYY. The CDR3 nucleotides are TGTGCCAGCAGCTTAGGGGGGGTAGGGCGTACCTCCTACGAGCAGTACTAC.

Written as DNA, the CDR3 is TGTGCCAGCAGTTACGCTCAGAACCGACGAAACGAGCAGTACTTC. Residues: CASSYAQNRRNEQYF. V usage is TRBV6-2 or TRBV6-3 and J usage is TRBJ2-7, with D unresolved. This CDR3 has 15 amino acids. Germline V gene sequence: CDR1 MNHEY, CDR2 SVGEGT. The V end was cut by 2 bases, the J end by 5 bases, with 16 bases between.

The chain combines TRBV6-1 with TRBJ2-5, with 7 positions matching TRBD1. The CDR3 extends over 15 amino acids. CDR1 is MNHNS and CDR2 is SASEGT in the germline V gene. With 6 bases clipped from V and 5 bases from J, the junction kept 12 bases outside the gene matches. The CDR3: CASRASGTVEETQYF. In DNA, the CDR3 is TGTGCCAGCAGGGCCTCCGGGACAGTGGAGGAGACCCAGTACTTC.

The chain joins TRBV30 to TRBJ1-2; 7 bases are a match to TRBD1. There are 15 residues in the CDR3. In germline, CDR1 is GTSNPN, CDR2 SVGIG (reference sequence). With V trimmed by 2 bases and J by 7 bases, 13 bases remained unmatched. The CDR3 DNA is TGTGCCTGGAGTATAAGACCCCACAGGGGCGGTGGCTACACCTTC. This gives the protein CAWSIRPHRGGGYTF.

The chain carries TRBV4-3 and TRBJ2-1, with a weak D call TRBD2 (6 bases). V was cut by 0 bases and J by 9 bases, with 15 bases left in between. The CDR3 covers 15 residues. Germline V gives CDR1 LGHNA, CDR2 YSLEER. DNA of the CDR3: TGCGCCAGCAGCCAAGATGGGGGGAGTCAAGGTGAGCAGTTCTTC. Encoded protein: CASSQDGGSQGEQFF.

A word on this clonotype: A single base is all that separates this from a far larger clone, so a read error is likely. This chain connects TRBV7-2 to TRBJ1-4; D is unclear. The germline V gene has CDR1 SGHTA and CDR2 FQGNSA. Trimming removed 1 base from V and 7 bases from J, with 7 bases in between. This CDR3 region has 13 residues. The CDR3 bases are TGTGCCAGCAGCTTAGGGAGTGGTGAAAAACTGTTTTTT. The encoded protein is CASSLGSGEKLFF.

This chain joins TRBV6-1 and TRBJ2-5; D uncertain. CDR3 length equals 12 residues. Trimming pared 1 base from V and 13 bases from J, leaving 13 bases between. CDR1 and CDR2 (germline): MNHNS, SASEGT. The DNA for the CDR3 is TGTGCCAGCAGTGAAGGCCGTGGATCTGGGTACTTC. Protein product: CASSEGRGSGYF.

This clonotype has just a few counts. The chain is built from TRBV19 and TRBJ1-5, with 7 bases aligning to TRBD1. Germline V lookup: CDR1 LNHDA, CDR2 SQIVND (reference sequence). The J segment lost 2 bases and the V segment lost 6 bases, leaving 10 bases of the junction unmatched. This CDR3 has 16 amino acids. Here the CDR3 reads CASRPRDSDGNQPQHF. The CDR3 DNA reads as TGTGCCAGTAGACCCCGGGACAGTGATGGCAATCAGCCCCAGCATTTT.

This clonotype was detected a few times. CDR3 sequence (DNA): TGTGCCAGCAGCTTGAGCCGATTGACCCCCCAGTTCTTC. It yields the protein CASSLSRLTPQFF. V gene TRBV5-6 combines with J gene TRBJ2-1; D not certain. Germline lookup yields CDR1 SGHDT and CDR2 YYEEEE. V was pared by 1 base and J by 13 bases, with 15 bases between. This CDR3 region has 13 residues.

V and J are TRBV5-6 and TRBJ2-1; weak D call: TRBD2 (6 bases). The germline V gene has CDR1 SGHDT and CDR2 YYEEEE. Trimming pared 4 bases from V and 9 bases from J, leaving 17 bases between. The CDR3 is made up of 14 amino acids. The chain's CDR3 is CASSLVAGEAEQFF. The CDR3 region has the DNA TGTGCCAGCAGCCTAGTTGCTGGGGAGGCTGAGCAGTTCTTC.

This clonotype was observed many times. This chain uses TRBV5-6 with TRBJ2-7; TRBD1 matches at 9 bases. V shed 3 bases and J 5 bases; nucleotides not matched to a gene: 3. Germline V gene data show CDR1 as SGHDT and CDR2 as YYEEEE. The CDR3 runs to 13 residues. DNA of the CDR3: TGTGCCAGCAGCTCCGGGACAGGGAACGAGCAGTACTTC. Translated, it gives CASSSGTGNEQYF.

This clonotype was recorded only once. The CDR3 nucleotides read TGCGCCAGCAGCTCCCAGCGGGGCACAGATACGCAGTATTTT. Its translation is CASSSQRGTDTQYF. The chain joins TRBV5-1 to TRBJ2-3, with D perhaps matching TRBD2 (6 bases). Trimming took off 3 bases at V and 1 base at J, with 9 bases between the two ends. The CDR3 has 14 residues. Germline CDR1 and CDR2: SGHRS and YFSETQ. Supplemented by reference TRBV5-1 and TRBJ2-3, the full variable domain reads KAGVTQTPRYLIKTRGQQVTLSCSPISGHRSVSWYQQTPGQGLQFLFEYFSETQRNKGNFPGRFSGRQFSNSRSEMNVSTLELGDSALYLCASSSQRGTDTQYFGPGTRLTVL.

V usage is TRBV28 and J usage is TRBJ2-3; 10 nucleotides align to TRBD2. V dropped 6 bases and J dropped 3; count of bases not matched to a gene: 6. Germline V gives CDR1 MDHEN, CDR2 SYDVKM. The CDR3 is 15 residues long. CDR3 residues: CASRHLAGGTDTQYF. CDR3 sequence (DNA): TGTGCCAGCAGACATTTAGCGGGGGGTACAGATACGCAGTATTTT.

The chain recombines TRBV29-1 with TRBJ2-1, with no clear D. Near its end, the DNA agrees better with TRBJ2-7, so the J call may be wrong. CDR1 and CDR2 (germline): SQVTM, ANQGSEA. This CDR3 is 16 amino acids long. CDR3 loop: CSAALAGVPNYNEQYF. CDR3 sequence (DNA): TGCAGCGCCGCGCTGGCAGGAGTGCCCAATTACAATGAGCAGTACTTC.

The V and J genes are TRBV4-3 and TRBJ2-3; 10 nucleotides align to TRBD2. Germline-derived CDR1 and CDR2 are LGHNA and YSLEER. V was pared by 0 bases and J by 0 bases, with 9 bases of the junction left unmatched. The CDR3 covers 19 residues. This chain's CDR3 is CASSQDRLAGGLSTDTQYF. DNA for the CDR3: TGCGCCAGCAGCCAAGATCGATTAGCGGGGGGCCTAAGCACAGATACGCAGTATTTT.

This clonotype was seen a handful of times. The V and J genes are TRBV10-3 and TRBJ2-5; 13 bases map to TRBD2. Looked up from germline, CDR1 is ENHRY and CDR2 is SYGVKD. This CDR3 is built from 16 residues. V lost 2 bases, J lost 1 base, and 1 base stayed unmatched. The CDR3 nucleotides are TGTGCCATCAGTGAGGGGACTAGCGGGGTCCAAGAGACCCAGTACTTC. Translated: CAISEGTSGVQETQYF.

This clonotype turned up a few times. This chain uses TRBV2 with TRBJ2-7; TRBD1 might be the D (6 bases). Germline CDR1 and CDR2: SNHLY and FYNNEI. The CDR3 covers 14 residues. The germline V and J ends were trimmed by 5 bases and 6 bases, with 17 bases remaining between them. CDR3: CASSTPGTSVEQYF. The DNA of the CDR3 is TGTGCCAGCAGTACCCCTGGGACATCGGTCGAGCAGTACTTC. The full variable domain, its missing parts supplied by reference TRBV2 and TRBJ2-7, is EPEVTQTPSHQVTQMGQEVILRCVPISNHLYFYWYRQILGQKVEFLVSFYNNEISEKSEIFDDQFSVERPDGSNFTLKIRSTKLEDSAMYFCASSTPGTSVEQYFGPGTRLTVT.

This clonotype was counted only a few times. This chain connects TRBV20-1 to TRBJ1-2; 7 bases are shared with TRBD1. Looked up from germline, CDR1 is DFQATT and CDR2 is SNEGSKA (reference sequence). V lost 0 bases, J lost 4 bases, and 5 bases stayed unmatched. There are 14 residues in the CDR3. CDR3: CSAREETGRYGYTF. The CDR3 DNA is TGCAGTGCTAGAGAAGAGACAGGGCGCTATGGCTACACCTTC.

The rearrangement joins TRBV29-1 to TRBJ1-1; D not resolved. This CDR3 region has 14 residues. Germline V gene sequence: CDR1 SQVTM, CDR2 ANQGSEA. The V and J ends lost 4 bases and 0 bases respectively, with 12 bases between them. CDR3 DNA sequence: TGCAGCGTTGGATTAGACACACTGAACACTGAAGCTTTCTTT. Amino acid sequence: CSVGLDTLNTEAFF.

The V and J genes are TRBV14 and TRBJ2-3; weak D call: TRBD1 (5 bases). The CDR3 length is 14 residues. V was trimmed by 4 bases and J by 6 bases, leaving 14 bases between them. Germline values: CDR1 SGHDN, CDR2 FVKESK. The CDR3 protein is CASSLGAPADTQYF. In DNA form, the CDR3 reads TGTGCCAGCAGCCTTGGGGCTCCGGCGGATACGCAGTATTTT.